This T cell receptor beta chain was identified in a study of technical replicates of blood from several donors. Clones were read by immunoSEQ multiplex PCR, and TCRdb kept only the in-frame ones, dropping some. The sample has tens of thousands of clones; roughly 90% are singletons. Germline CDR1 MGHRA, CDR2 YSYEKL. The CDR3 contains 17 residues. V trimming: 0 bases; J trimming: 12 bases; junction bases outside the gene matches: 14. Sequences were obtained from PBMCs. The sequence derives from a human donor in good health. Some clones in this sample may be carry-over from other donors' samples. The chain is built from TRBV4-1 and TRBJ2-1, with 10 nucleotides matching TRBD2. CDR3 DNA: TGCGCCAGCAGCCAAGATCTGCTAGCGGGAGTATTTGTTTGGCAGTTCTTC. It is translated as CASSQDLLAGVFVWQFF.